A selection of T cell receptor beta chains follows, all from one sample in a study of T cells in Graves' hyperthyroidism and ophthalmopathy. TCRdb fed the multiplex PCR reads into MiXCR, producing one record per CDR3 protein. The sample consists of about 300,000 distinct CDR3 sequences, roughly 13% of them appearing once. The source material was blood. These receptors originate from a woman between 35 and 50 years old with Graves' hyperthyroidism. Each CDR3 is given without its conserved first and last residue. The order of the fields is V gene, J gene, CDR3 protein.

TRBV6-1	TRBJ1-2	ASSTSGANYGYT
TRBV19	TRBJ2-3	ASREASGRTDTQY
TRBV4-1	TRBJ1-1	ASSPKGDPKNTEAF
TRBV5-1	TRBJ1-2	ASSLGHRADYT
TRBV5-6	TRBJ2-1	ASLEGNVGVEQF
TRBV4-1	TRBJ2-6	ASSPGTGGANVLT
TRBV7-2	TRBJ2-1	ASSPGGPGGWNEQF
TRBV6-1	TRBJ2-1	ASSRTGYNEQF
TRBV7-8	TRBJ2-1	ASSYSSGTSEQF
TRBV19	TRBJ1-3	ASSIDLGVGAGNTIY